Each of the 5 T cell receptor beta chains below was sequenced from the same sample in a study of blood T cell repertoires in COVID-19. Here immunoSEQ multiplex PCR was the method, and the copy in TCRdb shows in-frame clones only, minus some. Of approximately 98,000 clones in the sample, roughly 70% are singletons; the top ten hold less than 2%. The sequenced sample consisted of peripheral blood. Receptor source: a woman aged 35 to 49 with acute or convalescent COVID-19.

The chain has TRBV4-1 and TRBJ1-1; 8 bases agree with TRBD1. This CDR3 has 15 amino acids. Germline CDR1 and CDR2: MGHRA and YSYEKL. V dropped 1 base and J dropped 3; count of bases not matched to a gene: 4. CDR3 in DNA: TGCGCCAGCAGCCAAGGTCAGGGGGCGGACACTGAAGCTTTCTTT. Translating it yields CASSQGQGADTEAFF.

In its sample, this clone was seen once. In nucleotides, the CDR3 is TGTGCCAGCTCACCCCTACAGGGAAACCCTGAAGCTTTCTTT. Its protein is CASSPLQGNPEAFF. V usage is TRBV18 and J usage is TRBJ1-1; weak D call: TRBD1 (6 bases). The germline CDR1 and CDR2 sequences are KGHSH and LQKENI. This CDR3 has 14 residues. V was cut by 3 bases and J by 6 bases, with 14 bases left in between.

The chain joins TRBV6-5 to TRBJ2-1; no firm D call. The germline CDR1 and CDR2 sequences are MNHEY and SVGAGI. The ends were cut back, 11 bases at V and 6 bases at J, with 11 bases in the middle. This CDR3 region has 11 residues. Here the CDR3 DNA reads TGTGCCGCCCAGCGTGGCAATGAGCAGTTCTTC. Its translation is CAAQRGNEQFF.

V gene TRBV6-5 combines with J gene TRBJ1-5; TRBD1 matches at 7 bases. CDR1 is MNHEY, CDR2 SVGAGI, per germline. This CDR3 contains 14 residues. Unmatched junction bases numbered 8, after V lost 7 bases and J lost 5 bases. CDR3 coding DNA: TGTGCCAGCACCCCCGGGACAGCATATCAGCCCCAGCATTTT. It specifies CASTPGTAYQPQHF.

The count of this clone is one. The genes are TRBV9 and TRBJ1-6, with 8 nucleotides matching TRBD1. V dropped 5 bases and J dropped 9; count of bases not matched to a gene: 7. Germline CDR1 SGDLS, CDR2 YYNGEE. This CDR3 region has 14 residues. CDR3 amino acids: CASRGGQGGSPLHF. CDR3 DNA: TGTGCCAGCAGGGGAGGACAGGGCGGTTCACCCCTCCACTTT.